A selection of T cell receptor beta chains follows, all from one sample in a study of beta chain features in type 1 diabetes. Produced via immunoSEQ multiplex PCR; TCRdb's table is partial and in-frame only. The table records a few hundred thousand clones, about 32% of them present only once. The sample consisted of naive CD4+ T cells from blood. These receptors all come from a man between 18 and 35 years old in good health. Both conserved end residues are trimmed from each CDR3.

TRBV30,TRBJ2-5,12,AWSVTFGGETQY
TRBV7-2,TRBJ2-2,14,ASSLKDRRNTGELF
TRBV7-7,TRBJ2-1,11,ASSNERLAKQF
TRBV29-1,TRBJ2-2,10,SGLQGSGELF
TRBV2,TRBJ2-3,11,ASSEWGSDTQY
TRBV9,TRBJ2-1,16,ASSPRFPAGGQYNEQF
TRBV7-9,TRBJ2-7,13,ASSLSGISSYEQY
TRBV7-2,TRBJ2-1,14,ASSSASGSSYNEQF
TRBV20-1,TRBJ2-5,9,SAGVAETQY
TRBV11-2,TRBJ2-5,15,ASSLWGLAGVGETQY
TRBV29-1,TRBJ1-1,10,SAVTGLTEAF
TRBV6-6,TRBJ2-1,13,ASSYSHKADTEQF
TRBV7-9,TRBJ2-3,11,ASSLAGGDTQY
TRBV29-1,TRBJ2-1,15,SVGEGASGNSYNEQF
TRBV4-1,TRBJ2-7,13,ASSQGGLAPYEQY
TRBV15,TRBJ2-7,12,ATSSGGGRYEQY
TRBV7-8,TRBJ2-2,14,ASSSPGTVNTGELF
TRBV28,TRBJ2-1,14,ASSLPLAGGPNEQF
TRBV14,TRBJ1-4,13,ASSQVLGPRRKLF
TRBV7-2,TRBJ2-3,11,ASSQTGWDTQY
TRBV28,TRBJ1-5,13,ASSSAGASSQPQH
TRBV30,TRBJ1-5,12,AWSTGTGDQPQH
TRBV4-2,TRBJ1-2,11,ASSQDNVGGYT
TRBV7-2,TRBJ2-7,13,ASSLIRGGSYEQY
TRBV14,TRBJ1-2,13,ASSQGRGGNYGYT
TRBV9,TRBJ2-5,13,ASSVALAGEETQY
TRBV11-2,TRBJ2-5,11,ASSLSRAGTQY
TRBV5-1,TRBJ2-3,13,ASSLEGALTDTQY
TRBV9,TRBJ2-1,14,ASSVAWTGGYNEQF
TRBV11-2,TRBJ2-5,11,ASSLPGLETQY
TRBV7-2,TRBJ2-7,14,ASSLSTGGDSYEQY
TRBV5-4,TRBJ2-2,10,ASNSAPGELF
TRBV6-5,TRBJ2-5,12,ASSYSWTGKTQY
TRBV11-3,TRBJ2-5,14,ASSLSTGGYQETQY
TRBV10-3,TRBJ1-5,11,AISESGNQPQH
TRBV30,TRBJ2-1,11,AWSPRTDNEQF
TRBV9,TRBJ1-3,13,ASSVAGVPGNTIY
TRBV19,TRBJ2-7,12,ASSIAGASYEQY
TRBV7-2,TRBJ1-1,12,ASSLSGSRDEAF
TRBV9,TRBJ2-2,15,ASSAQGGLANTGELF
TRBV7-8,TRBJ1-2,11,ASSFGPTMGYT
TRBV5-1,TRBJ2-5,14,ASSLVSSGGQETQY
TRBV29-1,TRBJ2-1,11,SVRPGADNEQF
TRBV5-1,TRBJ2-7,11,ASSLGGTYEQY
TRBV14,TRBJ1-1,14,ASSQEVLTVNTEAF
TRBV9,TRBJ1-1,11,ASSVTTHTEAF
TRBV5-1,TRBJ2-1,12,ASSIPDRYNEQF
TRBV5-5,TRBJ2-7,14,ASSLAGYSTTYEQY
TRBV9,TRBJ2-2,13,ASSVGVANTGELF
TRBV15,TRBJ2-1,15,ATSRDLIGAGYNEQF
TRBV5-6,TRBJ2-7,14,ASRTRQVTDPYEQY
TRBV7-9,TRBJ1-5,11,ASSLGGDKPQH
TRBV29-1,TRBJ2-7,10,SVQAGSYEQY
TRBV5-1,TRBJ2-7,14,ASSFLTSGNSYEQY
TRBV9,TRBJ2-4,13,ASSVDRGLGNIQY
TRBV28,TRBJ2-7,11,ASSLVPLYEQY